What follows describes a single T cell receptor (beta chain). This entry is derived from a study of PD-L1 blockade in urothelial cancer. Across the study: Samples came from 3 weeks, at the second dose, and 6 weeks into treatment.

The CDR3 is 15 amino acids. Germline loops: CDR1 SGHVS, CDR2 FQNEAQ. V was shortened by 3 bases and J by 1 base, with 13 bases between the two germline ends. Time point of the sample: pretreatment peripheral blood. Between 1 and 8 samples per patient were obtained, pretreatment and on-treatment. This table comes from immunoSEQ multiplex PCR, and its TCRdb copy is limited to in-frame clones, with some not included. The sample lists around 130,000 clones, approximately 84% occurring once. The clonotype originates from a man in his fifties or sixties with urothelial cancer. J is TRBJ2-7 and V is TRBV7-8, with a possible D match to TRBD2 (5 bases). The specimen comprised PBMCs, sampled around atezolizumab (anti-PD-L1) treatment. The CDR3 DNA follows: TGTGCCAGCAGCTTCGACCCAGGACTTTCCTACGAGCAGTACTTC. It specifies CASSFDPGLSYEQYF.